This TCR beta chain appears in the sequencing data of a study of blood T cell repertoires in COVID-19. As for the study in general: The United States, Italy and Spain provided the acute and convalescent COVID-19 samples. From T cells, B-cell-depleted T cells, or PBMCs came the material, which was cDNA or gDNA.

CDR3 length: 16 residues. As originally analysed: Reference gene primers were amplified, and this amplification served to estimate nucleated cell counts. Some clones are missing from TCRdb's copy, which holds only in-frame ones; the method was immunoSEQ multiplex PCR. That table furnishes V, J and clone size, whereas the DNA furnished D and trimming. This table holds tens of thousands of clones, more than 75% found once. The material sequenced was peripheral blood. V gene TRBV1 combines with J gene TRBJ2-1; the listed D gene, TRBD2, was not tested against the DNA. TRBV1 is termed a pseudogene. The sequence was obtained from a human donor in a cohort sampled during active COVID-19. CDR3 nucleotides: TGCACCAGCAGCCAAGAGGGGACTAGCGGTCCGGGGGAGCAGTTCTTC. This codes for CTSSQEGTSGPGEQFF.